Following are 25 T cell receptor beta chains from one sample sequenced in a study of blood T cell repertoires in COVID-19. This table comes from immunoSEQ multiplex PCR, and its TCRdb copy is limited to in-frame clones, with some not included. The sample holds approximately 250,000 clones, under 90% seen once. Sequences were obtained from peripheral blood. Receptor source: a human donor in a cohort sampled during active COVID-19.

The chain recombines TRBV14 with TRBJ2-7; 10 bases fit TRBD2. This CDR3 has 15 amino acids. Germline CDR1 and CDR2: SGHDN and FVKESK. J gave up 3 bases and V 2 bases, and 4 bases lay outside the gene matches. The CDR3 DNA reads TGTGCCAGCAGCCAACGACTAGCGGGCCTCTACGAGCAGTACTTC. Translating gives CASSQRLAGLYEQYF.

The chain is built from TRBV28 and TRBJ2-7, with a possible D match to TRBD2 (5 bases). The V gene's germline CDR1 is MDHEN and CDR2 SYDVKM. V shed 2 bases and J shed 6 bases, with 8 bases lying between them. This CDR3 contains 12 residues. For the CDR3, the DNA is TGTGCCAGCAGTTTAGGAGGTGGCGAGCAGTACTTC. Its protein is CASSLGGGEQYF.

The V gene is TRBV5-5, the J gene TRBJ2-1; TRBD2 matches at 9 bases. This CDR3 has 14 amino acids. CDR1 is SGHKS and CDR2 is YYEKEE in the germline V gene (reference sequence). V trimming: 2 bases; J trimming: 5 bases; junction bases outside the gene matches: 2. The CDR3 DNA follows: TGTGCCAGCAGCTTTCTAGCGGGAAACAATGAGCAGTTCTTC. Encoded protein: CASSFLAGNNEQFF.

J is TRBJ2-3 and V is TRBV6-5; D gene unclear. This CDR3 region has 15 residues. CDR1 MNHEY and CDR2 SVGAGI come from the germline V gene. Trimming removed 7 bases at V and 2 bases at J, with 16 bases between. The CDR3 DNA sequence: TGTGCCAGCAACAGACCCCCATCAAACACAGATACGCAGTATTTT. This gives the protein CASNRPPSNTDTQYF.

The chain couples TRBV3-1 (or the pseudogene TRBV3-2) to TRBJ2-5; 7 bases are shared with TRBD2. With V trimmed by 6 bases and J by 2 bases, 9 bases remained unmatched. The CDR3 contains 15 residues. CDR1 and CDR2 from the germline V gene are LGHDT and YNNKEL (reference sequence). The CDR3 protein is CASRSAGTIQETQYF. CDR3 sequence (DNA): TGTGCCAGCAGGAGCGCCGGGACTATTCAAGAGACCCAGTACTTC.

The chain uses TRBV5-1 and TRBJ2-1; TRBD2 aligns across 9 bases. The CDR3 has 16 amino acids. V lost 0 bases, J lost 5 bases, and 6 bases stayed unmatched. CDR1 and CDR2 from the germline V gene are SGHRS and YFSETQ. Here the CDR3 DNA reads TGCGCCAGCAGCTTGGCCGTAGCGGGAGTCCACAATGAGCAGTTCTTC. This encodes CASSLAVAGVHNEQFF.

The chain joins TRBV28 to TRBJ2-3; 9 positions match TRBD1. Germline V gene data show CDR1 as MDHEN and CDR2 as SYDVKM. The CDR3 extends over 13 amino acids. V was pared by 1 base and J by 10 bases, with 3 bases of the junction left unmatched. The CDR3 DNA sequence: TGTGCCAGCAGTTTATCCGGGACAGGGCCGCAGTATTTT. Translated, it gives CASSLSGTGPQYF.

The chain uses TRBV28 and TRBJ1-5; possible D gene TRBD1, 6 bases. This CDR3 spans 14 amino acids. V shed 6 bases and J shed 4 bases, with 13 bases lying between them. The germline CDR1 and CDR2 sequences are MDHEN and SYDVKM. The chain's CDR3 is CASRRGQINQPQHF. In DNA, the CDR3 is TGTGCCAGCAGACGAGGACAGATAAATCAGCCCCAGCATTTT.

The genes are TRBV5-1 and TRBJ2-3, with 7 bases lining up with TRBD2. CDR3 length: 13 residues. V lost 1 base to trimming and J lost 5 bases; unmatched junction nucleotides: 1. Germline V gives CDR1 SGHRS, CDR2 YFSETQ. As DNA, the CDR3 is TGCGCCAGCAGCTTGAGCGGGGTAGATACGCAGTATTTT. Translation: CASSLSGVDTQYF.

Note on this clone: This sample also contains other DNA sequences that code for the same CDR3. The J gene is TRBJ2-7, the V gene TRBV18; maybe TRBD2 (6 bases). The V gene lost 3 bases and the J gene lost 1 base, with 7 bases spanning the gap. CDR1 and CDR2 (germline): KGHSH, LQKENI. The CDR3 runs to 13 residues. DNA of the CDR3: TGTGCCAGCTCACCGGGACTGTCCTACGAGCAGTACTTC. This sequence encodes CASSPGLSYEQYF.

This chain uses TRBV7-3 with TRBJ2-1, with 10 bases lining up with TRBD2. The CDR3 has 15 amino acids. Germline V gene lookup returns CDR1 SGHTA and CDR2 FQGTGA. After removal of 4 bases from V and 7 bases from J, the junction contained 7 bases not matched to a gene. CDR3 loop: CASSSQREGRNEQFF. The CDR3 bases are TGTGCCAGCAGCTCACAGCGGGAGGGCCGAAATGAGCAGTTCTTC.

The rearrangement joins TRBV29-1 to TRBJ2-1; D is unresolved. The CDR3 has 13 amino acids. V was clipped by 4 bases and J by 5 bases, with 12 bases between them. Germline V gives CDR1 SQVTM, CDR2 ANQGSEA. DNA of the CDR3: TGCAGCGTTGGCTCGGTGTCCCACAATGAGCAGTTCTTC. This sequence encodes CSVGSVSHNEQFF.

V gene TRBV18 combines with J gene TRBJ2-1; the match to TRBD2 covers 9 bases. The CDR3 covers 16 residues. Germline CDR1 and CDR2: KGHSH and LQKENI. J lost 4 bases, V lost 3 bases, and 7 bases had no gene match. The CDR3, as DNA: TGTGCCAGCTCACCTCTCGGACTAGCGCGGTACAATGAGCAGTTCTTC. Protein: CASSPLGLARYNEQFF.

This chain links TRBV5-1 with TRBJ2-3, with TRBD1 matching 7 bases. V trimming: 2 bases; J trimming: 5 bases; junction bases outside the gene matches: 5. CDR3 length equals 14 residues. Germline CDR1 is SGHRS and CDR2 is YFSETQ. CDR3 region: CASSFDRVGDTQYF. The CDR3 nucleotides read TGCGCCAGCAGCTTCGACAGGGTTGGAGATACGCAGTATTTT.

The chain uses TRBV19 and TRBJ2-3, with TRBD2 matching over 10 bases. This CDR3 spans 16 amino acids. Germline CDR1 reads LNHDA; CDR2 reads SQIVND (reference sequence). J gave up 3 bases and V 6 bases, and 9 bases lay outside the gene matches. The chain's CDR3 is CASRMNSGRSTDTQYF. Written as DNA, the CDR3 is TGTGCCAGTAGGATGAATAGCGGGAGGTCAACAGATACGCAGTATTTT.

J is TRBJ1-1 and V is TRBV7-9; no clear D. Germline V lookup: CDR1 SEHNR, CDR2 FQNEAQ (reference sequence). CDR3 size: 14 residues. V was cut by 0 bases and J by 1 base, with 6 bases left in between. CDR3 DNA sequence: TGTGCCAGCAGCTTAGCATCAGGGAACACTGAAGCTTTCTTT. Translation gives CASSLASGNTEAFF.

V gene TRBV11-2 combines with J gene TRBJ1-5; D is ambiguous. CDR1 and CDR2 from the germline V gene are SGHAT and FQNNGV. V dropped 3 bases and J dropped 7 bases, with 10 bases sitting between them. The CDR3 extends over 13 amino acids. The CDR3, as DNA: TGTGCCAGCAGCTTCGGGTACGAACAGCCCCAGCATTTT. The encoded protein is CASSFGYEQPQHF.

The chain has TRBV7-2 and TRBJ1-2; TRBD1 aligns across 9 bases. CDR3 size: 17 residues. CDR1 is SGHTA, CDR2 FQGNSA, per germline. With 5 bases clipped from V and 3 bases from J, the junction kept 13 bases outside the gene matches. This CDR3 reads CASSPTAPGQGYYGYTF. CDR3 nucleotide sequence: TGTGCCAGCAGCCCGACCGCCCCGGGACAGGGATACTATGGCTACACCTTC.

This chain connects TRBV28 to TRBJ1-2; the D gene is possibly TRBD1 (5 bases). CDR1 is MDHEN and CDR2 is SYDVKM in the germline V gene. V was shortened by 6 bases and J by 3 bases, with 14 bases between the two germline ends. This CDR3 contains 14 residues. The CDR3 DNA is TGTGCCAGCAGACGCCTGGGGGGTCACTATGGCTACACCTTC. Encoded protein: CASRRLGGHYGYTF.

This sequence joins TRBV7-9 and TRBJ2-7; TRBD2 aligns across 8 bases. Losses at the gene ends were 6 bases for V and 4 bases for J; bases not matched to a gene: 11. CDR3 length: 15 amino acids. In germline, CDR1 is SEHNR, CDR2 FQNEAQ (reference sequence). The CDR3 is CASRPRGVDQYEQYF. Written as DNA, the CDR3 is TGTGCCAGCAGGCCGCGGGGGGTGGATCAATACGAGCAGTACTTC. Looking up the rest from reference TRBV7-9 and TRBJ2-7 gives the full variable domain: DTGVSQNPRHKITKRGQNVTFRCDPISEHNRLYWYRQTLGQGPEFLTYFQNEAQLEKSRLLSDRFSAERPKGSFSTLEIQRTEQGDSAMYLCASRPRGVDQYEQYFGPGTRLTVT.

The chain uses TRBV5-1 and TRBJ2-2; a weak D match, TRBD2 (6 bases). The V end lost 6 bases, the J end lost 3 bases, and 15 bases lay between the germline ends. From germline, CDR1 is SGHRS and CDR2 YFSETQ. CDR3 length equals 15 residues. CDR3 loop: CASTAGRSDTGELFF. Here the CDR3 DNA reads TGCGCCAGCACGGCGGGGAGGTCGGACACCGGGGAGCTGTTTTTT.

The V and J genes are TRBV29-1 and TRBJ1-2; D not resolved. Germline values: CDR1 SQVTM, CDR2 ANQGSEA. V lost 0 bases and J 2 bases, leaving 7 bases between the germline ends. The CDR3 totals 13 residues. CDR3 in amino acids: CSVEEWRNYGYTF. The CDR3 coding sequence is TGCAGCGTTGAAGAATGGCGGAACTATGGCTACACCTTC.

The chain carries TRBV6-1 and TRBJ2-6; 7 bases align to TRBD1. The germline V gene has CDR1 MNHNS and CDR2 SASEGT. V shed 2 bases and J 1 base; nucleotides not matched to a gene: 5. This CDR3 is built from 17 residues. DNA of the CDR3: TGTGCCAGCAGTGAATGGAGACAGGGTTCTGGGGCCAACGTCCTGACTTTC. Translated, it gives CASSEWRQGSGANVLTF.

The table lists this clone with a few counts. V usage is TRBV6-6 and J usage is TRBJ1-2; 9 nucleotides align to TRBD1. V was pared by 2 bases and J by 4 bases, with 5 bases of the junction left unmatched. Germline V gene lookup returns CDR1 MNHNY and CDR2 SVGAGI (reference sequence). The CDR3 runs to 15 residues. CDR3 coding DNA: TGTGCCAGCAGTTACGGGACAGGGACGACCTATGGCTACACCTTC. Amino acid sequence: CASSYGTGTTYGYTF.

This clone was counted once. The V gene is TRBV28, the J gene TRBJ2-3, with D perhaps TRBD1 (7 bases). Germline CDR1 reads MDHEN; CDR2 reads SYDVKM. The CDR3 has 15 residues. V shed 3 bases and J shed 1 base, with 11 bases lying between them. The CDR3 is CASSFSRGGTDTQYF. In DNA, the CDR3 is TGTGCCAGCAGTTTCAGCAGGGGGGGCACAGATACGCAGTATTTT.